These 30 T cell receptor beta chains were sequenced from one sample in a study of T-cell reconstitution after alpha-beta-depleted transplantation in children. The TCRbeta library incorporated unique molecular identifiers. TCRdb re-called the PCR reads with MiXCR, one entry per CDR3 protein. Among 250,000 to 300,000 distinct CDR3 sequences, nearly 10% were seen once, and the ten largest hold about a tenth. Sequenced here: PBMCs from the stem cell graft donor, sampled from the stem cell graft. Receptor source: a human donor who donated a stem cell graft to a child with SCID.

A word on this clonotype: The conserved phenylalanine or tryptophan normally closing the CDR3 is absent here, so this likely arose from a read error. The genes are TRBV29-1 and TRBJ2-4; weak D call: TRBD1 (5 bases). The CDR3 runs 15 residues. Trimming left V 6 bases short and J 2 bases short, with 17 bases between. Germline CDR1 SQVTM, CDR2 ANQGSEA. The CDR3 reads CSVGAGSVTKNIQYS. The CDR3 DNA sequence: TGCAGCGTCGGAGCAGGGTCCGTTACCAAAAACATTCAGTACTCC.

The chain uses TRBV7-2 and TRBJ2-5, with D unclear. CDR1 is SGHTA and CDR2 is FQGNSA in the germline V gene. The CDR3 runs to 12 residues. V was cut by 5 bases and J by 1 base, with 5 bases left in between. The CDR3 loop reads CASSPPQETQYF. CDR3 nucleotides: TGTGCCAGCAGCCCACCCCAAGAGACCCAGTACTTC. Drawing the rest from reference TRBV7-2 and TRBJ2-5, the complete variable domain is GAGVSQSPSNKVTEKGKDVELRCDPISGHTALYWYRQSLGQGLEFLIYFQGNSAPDKSGLPSDRFSAERTGGSVSTLTIQRTQQEDSAVYLCASSPPQETQYFGPGTRLLVL.

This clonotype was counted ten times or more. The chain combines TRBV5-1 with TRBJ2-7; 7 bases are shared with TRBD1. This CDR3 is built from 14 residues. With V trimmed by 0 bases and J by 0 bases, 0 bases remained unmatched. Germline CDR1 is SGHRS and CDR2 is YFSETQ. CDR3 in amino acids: CASSLGDSSYEQYF. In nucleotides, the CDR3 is TGCGCCAGCAGCTTGGGGGACAGCTCCTACGAGCAGTACTTC.

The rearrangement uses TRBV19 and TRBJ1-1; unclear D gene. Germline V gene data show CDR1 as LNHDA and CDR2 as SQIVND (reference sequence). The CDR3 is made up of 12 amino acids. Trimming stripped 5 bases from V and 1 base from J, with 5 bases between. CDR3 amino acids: CASSGRNTEAFF. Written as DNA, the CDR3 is TGTGCCAGTAGTGGACGGAACACTGAAGCTTTCTTT.

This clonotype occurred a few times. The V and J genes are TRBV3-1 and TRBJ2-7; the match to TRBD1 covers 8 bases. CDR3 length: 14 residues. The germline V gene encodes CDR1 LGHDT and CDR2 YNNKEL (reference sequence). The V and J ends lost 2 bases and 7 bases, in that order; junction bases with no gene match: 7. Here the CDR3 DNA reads TGTGCCAGCAGCCAAATCCAGGGGGCGGGGGAGCAGTACTTC. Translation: CASSQIQGAGEQYF.

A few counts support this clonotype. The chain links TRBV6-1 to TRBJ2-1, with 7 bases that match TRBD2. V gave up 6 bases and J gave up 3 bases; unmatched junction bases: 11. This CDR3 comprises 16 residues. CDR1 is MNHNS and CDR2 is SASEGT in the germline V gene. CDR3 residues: CASSPDGGTNYNEQFF. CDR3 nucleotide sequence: TGTGCCAGCAGCCCAGACGGGGGGACCAACTACAATGAGCAGTTCTTC.

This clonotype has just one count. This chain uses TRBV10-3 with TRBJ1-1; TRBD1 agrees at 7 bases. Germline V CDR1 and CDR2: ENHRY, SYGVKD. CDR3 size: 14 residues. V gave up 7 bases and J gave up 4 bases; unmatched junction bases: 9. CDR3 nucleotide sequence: TGTGCCATCAACAGGGGAAAGGAGATCACTGAAGCTTTCTTT. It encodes CAINRGKEITEAFF.

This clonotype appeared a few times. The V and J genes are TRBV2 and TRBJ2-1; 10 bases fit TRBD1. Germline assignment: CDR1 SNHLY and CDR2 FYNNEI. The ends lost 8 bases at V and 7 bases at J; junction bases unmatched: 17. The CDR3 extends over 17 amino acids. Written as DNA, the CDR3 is TGTGCCAGCCACCGGGACAGGGGATACGGGTGGGCTAATGAGCAGTTCTTC. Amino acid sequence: CASHRDRGYGWANEQFF.

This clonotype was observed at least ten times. CDR3 DNA sequence: TGTGCCAGCTCGCTGGGACAGGGTAATCAGCCCCAGCATTTT. As protein: CASSLGQGNQPQHF. J is TRBJ1-5 and V is TRBV12-3 or TRBV12-4, with 9 bases lining up with TRBD1. The CDR3 sequence is 14 residues long. After removal of 8 bases from V and 4 bases from J, the junction contained 6 bases not matched to a gene.

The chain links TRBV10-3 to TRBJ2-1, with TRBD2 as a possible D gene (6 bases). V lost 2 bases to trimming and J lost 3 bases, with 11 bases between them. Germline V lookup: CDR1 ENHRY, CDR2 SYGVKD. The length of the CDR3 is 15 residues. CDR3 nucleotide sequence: TGTGCCATCAGTGAGACGGCGGGATTCTACAATGAGCAGTTCTTC. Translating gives CAISETAGFYNEQFF.

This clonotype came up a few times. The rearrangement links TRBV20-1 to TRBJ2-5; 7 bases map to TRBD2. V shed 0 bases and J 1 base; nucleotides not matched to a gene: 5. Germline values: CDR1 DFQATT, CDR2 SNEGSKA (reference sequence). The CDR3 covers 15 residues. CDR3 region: CSARDAGVLQETQYF. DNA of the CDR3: TGCAGTGCTAGAGATGCGGGGGTGCTCCAAGAGACCCAGTACTTC.

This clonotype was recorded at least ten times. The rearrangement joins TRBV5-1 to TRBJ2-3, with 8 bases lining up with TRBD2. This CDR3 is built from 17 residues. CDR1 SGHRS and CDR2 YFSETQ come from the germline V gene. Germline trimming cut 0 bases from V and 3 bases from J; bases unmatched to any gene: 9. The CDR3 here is CASSLAVGGGPTDTQYF. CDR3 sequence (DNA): TGCGCCAGCAGCTTGGCCGTTGGCGGGGGGCCAACAGATACGCAGTATTTT.

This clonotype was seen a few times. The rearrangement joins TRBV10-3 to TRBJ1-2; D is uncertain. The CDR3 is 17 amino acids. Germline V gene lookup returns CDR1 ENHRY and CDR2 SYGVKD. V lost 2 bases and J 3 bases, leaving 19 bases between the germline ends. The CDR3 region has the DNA TGTGCCATCAGTGAGACTAACTTATGGGCGAAGTACTATGGCTACACCTTC. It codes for CAISETNLWAKYYGYTF.

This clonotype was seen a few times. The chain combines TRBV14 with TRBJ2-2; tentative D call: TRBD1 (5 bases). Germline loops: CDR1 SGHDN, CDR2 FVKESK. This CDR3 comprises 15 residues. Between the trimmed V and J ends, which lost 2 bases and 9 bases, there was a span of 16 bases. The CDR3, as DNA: TGTGCCAGCAGCCAAAGGGGAAGGGTCGTGCGGGAGCTGTTTTTT. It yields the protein CASSQRGRVVRELFF.

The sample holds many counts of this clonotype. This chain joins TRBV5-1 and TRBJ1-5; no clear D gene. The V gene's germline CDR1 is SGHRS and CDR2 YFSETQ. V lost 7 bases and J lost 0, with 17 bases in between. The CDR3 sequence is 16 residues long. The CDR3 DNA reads TGCGCCAGCTCTCCCGAGGGCGGTAATAGCAATCAGCCCCAGCATTTT. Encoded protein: CASSPEGGNSNQPQHF.

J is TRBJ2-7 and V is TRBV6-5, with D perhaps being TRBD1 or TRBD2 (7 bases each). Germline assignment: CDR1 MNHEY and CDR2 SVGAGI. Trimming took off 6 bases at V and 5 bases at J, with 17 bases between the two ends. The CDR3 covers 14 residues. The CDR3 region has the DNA TGTGCCAGCAGCTCAGGGGGGGGATCGAACGAGCAGTACTTC. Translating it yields CASSSGGGSNEQYF.

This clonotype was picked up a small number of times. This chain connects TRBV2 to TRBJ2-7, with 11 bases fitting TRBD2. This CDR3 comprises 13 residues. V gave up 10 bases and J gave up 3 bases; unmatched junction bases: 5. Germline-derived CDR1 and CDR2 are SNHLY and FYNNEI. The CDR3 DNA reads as TGTGCCATCCAACTAGCGGGGGTCTACGAGCAGTACTTC. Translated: CAIQLAGVYEQYF. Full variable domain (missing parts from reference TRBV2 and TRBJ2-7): EPEVTQTPSHQVTQMGQEVILRCVPISNHLYFYWYRQILGQKVEFLVSFYNNEISEKSEIFDDQFSVERPDGSNFTLKIRSTKLEDSAMYFCAIQLAGVYEQYFGPGTRLTVT.

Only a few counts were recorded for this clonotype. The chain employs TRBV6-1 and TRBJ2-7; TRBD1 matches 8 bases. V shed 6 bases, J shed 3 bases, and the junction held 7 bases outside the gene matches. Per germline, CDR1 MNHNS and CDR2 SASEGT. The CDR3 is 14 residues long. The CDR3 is CASSRPDRGYEQYF. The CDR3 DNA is TGTGCCAGCAGCCGCCCTGACAGGGGCTACGAGCAGTACTTC.

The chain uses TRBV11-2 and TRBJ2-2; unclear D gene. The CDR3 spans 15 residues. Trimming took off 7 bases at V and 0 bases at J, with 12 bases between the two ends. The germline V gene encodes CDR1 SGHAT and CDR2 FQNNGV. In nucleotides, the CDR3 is TGTGCCAGCAACCCCCCCAAAGCGAACACCGGGGAGCTGTTTTTT. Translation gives CASNPPKANTGELFF. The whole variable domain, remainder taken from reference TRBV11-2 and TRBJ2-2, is EAGVAQSPRYKIIEKRQSVAFWCNPISGHATLYWYQQILGQGPKLLIQFQNNGVVDDSQLPKDRFSAERLKGVDSTLKIQPAKLEDSAVYLCASNPPKANTGELFFGEGSRLTVL.

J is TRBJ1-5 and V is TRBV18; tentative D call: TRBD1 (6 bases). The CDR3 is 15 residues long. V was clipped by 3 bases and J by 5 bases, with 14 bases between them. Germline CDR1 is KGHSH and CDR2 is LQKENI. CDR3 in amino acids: CASSPKTDSHQPQHF. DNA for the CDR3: TGTGCCAGCTCACCGAAAACGGACAGCCATCAGCCCCAGCATTTT.

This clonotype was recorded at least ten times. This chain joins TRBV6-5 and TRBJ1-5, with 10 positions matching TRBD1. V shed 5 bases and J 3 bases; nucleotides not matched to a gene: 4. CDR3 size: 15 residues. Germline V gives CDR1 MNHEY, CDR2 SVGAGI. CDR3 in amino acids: CASSTGTGANQPQHF. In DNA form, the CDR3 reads TGTGCCAGCAGTACGGGGACAGGGGCCAATCAGCCCCAGCATTTT.

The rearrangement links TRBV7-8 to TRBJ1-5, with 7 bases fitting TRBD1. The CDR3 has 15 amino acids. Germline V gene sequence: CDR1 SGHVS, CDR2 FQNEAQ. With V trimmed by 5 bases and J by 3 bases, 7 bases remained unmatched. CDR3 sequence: CASSRNGTVNQPQHF. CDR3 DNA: TGTGCCAGCAGCCGAAACGGGACAGTCAATCAGCCCCAGCATTTT.

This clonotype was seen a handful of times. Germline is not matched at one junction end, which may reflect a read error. As DNA, the CDR3 is TGTGCCAGCTCACCAGGAGCAACTAATGAAAAACTGGTTTTT. Translated, it gives CASSPGATNEKLVF. The V and J genes are TRBV18 and TRBJ1-4, with D uncertain. Germline assignment: CDR1 KGHSH and CDR2 LQKENI. The CDR3 consists of 14 residues.

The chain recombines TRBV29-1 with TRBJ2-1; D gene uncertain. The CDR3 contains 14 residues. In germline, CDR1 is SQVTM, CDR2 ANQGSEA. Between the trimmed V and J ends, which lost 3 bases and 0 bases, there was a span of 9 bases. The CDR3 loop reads CSVDSGFSYNEQFF. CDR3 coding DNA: TGCAGCGTTGATTCTGGGTTCTCCTACAATGAGCAGTTCTTC.

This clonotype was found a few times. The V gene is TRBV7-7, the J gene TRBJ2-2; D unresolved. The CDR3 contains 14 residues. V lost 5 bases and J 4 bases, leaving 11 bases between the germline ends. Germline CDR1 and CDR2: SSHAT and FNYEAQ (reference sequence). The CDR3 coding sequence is TGTGCCAGCAGCATTTCCGACACCACCGGGGAGCTGTTTTTT. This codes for CASSISDTTGELFF. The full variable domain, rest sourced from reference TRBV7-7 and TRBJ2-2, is GAGVSQSPRYKVTKRGQDVTLRCDPISSHATLYWYQQALGQGPEFLTYFNYEAQPDKSGLPSDRFSAERPEGSISTLTIQRTEQRDSAMYRCASSISDTTGELFFGEGSRLTVL.

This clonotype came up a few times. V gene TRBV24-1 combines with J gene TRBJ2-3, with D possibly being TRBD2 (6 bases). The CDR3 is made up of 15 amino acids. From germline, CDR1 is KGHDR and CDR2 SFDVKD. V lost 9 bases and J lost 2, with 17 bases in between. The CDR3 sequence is CATLESPGVTDTQYF. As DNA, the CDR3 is TGTGCCACCTTGGAAAGTCCGGGAGTCACAGATACGCAGTATTTT.

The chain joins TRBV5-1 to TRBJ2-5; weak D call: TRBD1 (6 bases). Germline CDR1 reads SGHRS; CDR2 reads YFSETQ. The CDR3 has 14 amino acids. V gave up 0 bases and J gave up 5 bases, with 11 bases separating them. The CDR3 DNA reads TGCGCCAGCAGCTTGGCAGGGGTATGGGAGACCCAGTACTTC. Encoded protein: CASSLAGVWETQYF.

CDR3 bases: TGCAGCGTTGAGCGGCGGGGGGGCGCCGGGGAGCTGTTTTTT. This encodes CSVERRGGAGELFF. This chain links TRBV29-1 with TRBJ2-2; 9 bases map to TRBD2. The V gene's germline CDR1 is SQVTM and CDR2 ANQGSEA. The CDR3 covers 14 residues. The V segment lost 3 bases and the J segment 6 bases; nucleotides outside the gene matches: 5.

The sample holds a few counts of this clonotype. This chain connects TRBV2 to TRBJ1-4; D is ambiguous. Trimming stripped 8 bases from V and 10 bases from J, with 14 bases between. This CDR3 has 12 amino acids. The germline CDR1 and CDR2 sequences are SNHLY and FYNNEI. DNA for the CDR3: TGTGCCAGCGGGCAGGCCTCCCGAAAACTGTTTTTT. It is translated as CASGQASRKLFF.

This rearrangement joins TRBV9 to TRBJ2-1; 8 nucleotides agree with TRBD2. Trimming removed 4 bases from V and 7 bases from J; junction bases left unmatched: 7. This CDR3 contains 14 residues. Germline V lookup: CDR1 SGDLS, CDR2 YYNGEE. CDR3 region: CASSPSGSANEQFF. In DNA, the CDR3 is TGTGCCAGCAGCCCCAGCGGGAGTGCGAATGAGCAGTTCTTC.